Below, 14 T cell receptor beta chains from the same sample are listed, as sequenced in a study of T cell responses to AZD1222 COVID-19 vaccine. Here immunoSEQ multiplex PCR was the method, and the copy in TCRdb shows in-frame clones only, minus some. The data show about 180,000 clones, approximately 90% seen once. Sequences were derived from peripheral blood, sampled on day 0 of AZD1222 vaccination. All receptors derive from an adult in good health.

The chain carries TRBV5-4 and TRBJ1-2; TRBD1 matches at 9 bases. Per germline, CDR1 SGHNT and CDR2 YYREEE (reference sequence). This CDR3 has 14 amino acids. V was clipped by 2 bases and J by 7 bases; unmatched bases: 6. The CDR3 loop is CASSLLQGARGYTF. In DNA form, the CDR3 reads TGTGCCAGCAGCTTATTACAGGGGGCTCGTGGCTACACCTTC.

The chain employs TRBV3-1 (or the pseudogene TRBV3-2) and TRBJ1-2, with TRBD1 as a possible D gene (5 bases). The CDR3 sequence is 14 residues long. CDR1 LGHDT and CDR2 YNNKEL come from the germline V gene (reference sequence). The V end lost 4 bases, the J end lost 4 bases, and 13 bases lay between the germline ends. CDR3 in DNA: TGTGCCAGCAGCCCCGGGGGAAGAGTCTATGGCTACACCTTC. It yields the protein CASSPGGRVYGYTF.

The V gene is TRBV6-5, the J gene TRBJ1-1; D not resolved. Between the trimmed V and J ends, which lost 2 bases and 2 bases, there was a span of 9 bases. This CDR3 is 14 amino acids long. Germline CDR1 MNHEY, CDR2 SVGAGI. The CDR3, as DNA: TGTGCCAGCAGTTACAGCAGGTATAACACTGAAGCTTTCTTT. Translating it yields CASSYSRYNTEAFF.

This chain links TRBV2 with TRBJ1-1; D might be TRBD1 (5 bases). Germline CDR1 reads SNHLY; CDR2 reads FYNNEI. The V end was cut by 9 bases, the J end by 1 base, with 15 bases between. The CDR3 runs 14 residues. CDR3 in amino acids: CASYAGRTNTEAFF. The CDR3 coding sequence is TGTGCCAGTTATGCGGGACGGACGAACACTGAAGCTTTCTTT.

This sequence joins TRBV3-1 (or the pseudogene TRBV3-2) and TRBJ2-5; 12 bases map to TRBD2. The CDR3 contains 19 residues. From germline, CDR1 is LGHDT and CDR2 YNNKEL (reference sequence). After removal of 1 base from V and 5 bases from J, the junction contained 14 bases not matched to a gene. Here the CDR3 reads CASSQVGGVTSGSWETQYF. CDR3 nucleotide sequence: TGTGCCAGCAGCCAAGTGGGGGGGGTGACTAGCGGGAGTTGGGAGACCCAGTACTTC.

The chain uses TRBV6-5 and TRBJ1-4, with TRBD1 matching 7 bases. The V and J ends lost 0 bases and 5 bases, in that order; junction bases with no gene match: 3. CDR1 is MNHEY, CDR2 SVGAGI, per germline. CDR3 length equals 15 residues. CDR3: CASSYSGGVNEKLFF. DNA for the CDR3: TGTGCCAGCAGTTACTCAGGGGGCGTAAATGAAAAACTGTTTTTT.

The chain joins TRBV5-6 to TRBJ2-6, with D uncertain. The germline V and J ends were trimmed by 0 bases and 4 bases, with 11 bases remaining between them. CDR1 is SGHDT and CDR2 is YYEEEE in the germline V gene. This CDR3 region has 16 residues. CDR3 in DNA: TGTGCCAGCAGCTTGGCCGGTGGTTCCGGGGCCAACGTCCTGACTTTC. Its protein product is CASSLAGGSGANVLTF.

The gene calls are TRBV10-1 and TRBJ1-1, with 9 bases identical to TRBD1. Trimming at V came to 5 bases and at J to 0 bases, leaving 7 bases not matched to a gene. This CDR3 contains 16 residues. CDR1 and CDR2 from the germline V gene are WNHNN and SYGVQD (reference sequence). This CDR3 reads CASSSGTGLMNTEAFF. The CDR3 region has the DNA TGCGCCAGCAGTTCCGGGACAGGGTTAATGAACACTGAAGCTTTCTTT.

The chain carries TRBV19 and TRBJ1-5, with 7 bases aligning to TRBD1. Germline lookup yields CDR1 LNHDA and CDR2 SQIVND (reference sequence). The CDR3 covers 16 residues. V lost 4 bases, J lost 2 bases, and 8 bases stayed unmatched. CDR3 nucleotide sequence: TGTGCCAGTAGTACTAGACAGGGTAGGGGCAATCAGCCCCAGCATTTT. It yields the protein CASSTRQGRGNQPQHF.

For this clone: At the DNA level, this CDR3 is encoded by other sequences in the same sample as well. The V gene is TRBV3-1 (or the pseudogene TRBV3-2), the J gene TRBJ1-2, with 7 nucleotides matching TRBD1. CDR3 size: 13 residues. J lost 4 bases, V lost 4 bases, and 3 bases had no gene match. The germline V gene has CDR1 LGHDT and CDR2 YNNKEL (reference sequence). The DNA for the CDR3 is TGTGCCAGCAGCCCGGGACAGTTCTATGGCTACACCTTC. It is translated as CASSPGQFYGYTF.

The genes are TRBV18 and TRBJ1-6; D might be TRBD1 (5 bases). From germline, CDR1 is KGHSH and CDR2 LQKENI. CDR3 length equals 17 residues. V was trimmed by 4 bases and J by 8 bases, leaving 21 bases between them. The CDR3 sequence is CASSLIPGRNADSPLHF. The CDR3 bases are TGTGCCAGCTCACTAATACCGGGACGCAACGCGGATTCACCCCTCCACTTT.

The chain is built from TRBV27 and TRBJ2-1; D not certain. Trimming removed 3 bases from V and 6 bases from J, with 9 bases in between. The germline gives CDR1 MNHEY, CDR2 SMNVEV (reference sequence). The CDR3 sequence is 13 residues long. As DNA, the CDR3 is TGTGCCAGCAGTTTTGGCAGTTCCAATGAGCAGTTCTTC. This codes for CASSFGSSNEQFF.

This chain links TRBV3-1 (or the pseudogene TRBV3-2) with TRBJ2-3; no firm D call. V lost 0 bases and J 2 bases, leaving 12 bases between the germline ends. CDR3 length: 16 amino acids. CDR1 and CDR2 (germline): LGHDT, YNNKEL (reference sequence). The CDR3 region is CASSQDTHEITDTQYF. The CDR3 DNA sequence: TGTGCCAGCAGCCAAGACACACACGAAATCACAGATACGCAGTATTTT.

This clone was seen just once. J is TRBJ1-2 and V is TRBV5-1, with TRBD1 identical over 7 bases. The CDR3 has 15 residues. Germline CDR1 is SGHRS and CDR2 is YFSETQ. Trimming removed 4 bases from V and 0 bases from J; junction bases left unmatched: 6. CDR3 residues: CASSPGQPANYGYTF. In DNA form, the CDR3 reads TGCGCCAGCAGCCCGGGACAGCCGGCTAACTATGGCTACACCTTC. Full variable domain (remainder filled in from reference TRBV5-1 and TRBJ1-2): KAGVTQTPRYLIKTRGQQVTLSCSPISGHRSVSWYQQTPGQGLQFLFEYFSETQRNKGNFPGRFSGRQFSNSRSEMNVSTLELGDSALYLCASSPGQPANYGYTFGSGTRLTVV.